This T cell receptor beta chain was identified in a study of blood T cell repertoires in COVID-19. Overall study context: Acute-phase and convalescent COVID-19 samples originated in the United States, Italy and Spain. Sample material is recorded as cDNA or gDNA derived from T cells, B-cell-depleted T cells, or PBMCs.

V was pared by 3 bases and J by 5 bases, with 7 bases of the junction left unmatched. The CDR3 contains 15 residues. Germline V gene data show CDR1 as KGHSH and CDR2 as LQKENI. As processed by the authors: Amplification of reference gene primers was used by the study to estimate nucleated cell counts. The data were produced by immunoSEQ multiplex PCR, yet TCRdb's version contains in-frame clones alone and is incomplete. D and trimming come from the DNA, and the V and J calls and clone size come from that table. The data show about 74,000 clones, with about four fifths seen just once and less than 45% held by the top ten.

The clonotype originates from a man in his 70s with acute or convalescent COVID-19. The sequenced sample was peripheral blood. The chain carries TRBV18 and TRBJ2-1, with 7 bases aligning to TRBD2. The chain's CDR3 is CASSPASGLNNEQFF. The CDR3 DNA is TGTGCCAGCTCACCGGCTAGCGGACTGAACAATGAGCAGTTCTTC.